The rows below give T cell receptor beta chains drawn from one sample of a study of T cells in Graves' hyperthyroidism and ophthalmopathy. TCRdb ran MiXCR on the multiplex PCR reads and lists one entry per CDR3 protein. Of around 500,000 distinct CDR3 sequences detected, around an eighth appear once; the ten largest clones hold roughly 17%. The source material was blood. These receptor sequences come from a woman aged 18-29 years with Graves' hyperthyroidism. Each CDR3 is given with its conserved first and last residue. Fields, in order: J gene, D gene, clone size, V gene, CDR3 protein, CDR3 DNA. D genes are given only for firm matches. The listing skips clone size in some rows; elsewhere it reads once, few, many or a size class.

J gene: TRBJ2-3; D gene: TRBD2; clone size: few; V gene: TRBV7-2; CDR3 protein: CASSRAGGWDTQYF; CDR3 DNA: TGTGCCAGCAGTAGAGCGGGAGGCTGGGATACGCAGTATTTT
J gene: TRBJ2-1; D gene: TRBD2; clone size: .; V gene: TRBV29-1; CDR3 protein: CSVEGSAGGGFNEQFF; CDR3 DNA: TGCAGCGTTGAAGGAAGCGCGGGAGGGGGTTTCAATGAGCAGTTCTTC
J gene: TRBJ2-5; D gene: TRBD1; clone size: many; V gene: TRBV27; CDR3 protein: CASSPTGGRETQYF; CDR3 DNA: TGTGCCAGCAGTCCGACAGGGGGGAGAGAGACCCAGTACTTC
J gene: TRBJ2-1; D gene: .; clone size: .; V gene: TRBV11-2; CDR3 protein: CASRVRELGDEQFF; CDR3 DNA: TGTGCCAGCAGAGTTAGGGAGTTGGGGGATGAGCAGTTCTTC
J gene: TRBJ2-7; D gene: .; clone size: few; V gene: TRBV9; CDR3 protein: CASSVAGGQYEQYF; CDR3 DNA: TGTGCCAGCAGCGTAGCTGGGGGGCAGTACGAGCAGTACTTC
J gene: TRBJ1-3; D gene: .; clone size: few; V gene: TRBV7-9; CDR3 protein: CASSLDTRWDTIYF; CDR3 DNA: TGTGCCAGCAGCTTAGACACCCGGTGGGACACCATATATTTT
J gene: TRBJ2-5; D gene: TRBD2; clone size: many; V gene: TRBV11-3; CDR3 protein: CASSLLAGVETQYF; CDR3 DNA: TGTGCCAGCAGCTTACTAGCGGGAGTGGAGACCCAGTACTTC
J gene: TRBJ1-3; D gene: .; clone size: many; V gene: TRBV12-5; CDR3 protein: CASGLVSGNTIYF; CDR3 DNA: TGTGCTAGTGGTTTGGTATCTGGAAACACCATATATTTT
J gene: TRBJ1-1; D gene: .; clone size: many; V gene: TRBV19; CDR3 protein: CASSIQGLTEAFF; CDR3 DNA: TGTGCCAGTAGTATACAGGGGTTGACTGAAGCTTTCTTT
J gene: TRBJ1-2; D gene: TRBD1; clone size: many; V gene: TRBV11-2; CDR3 protein: CASSSQWSATGEYGYTF; CDR3 DNA: TGTGCCAGCAGCTCCCAATGGAGCGCTACAGGGGAGTATGGCTACACCTTC
J gene: TRBJ2-7; D gene: TRBD1; clone size: .; V gene: TRBV27; CDR3 protein: CASARGFFAYEQYF; CDR3 DNA: TGTGCCAGTGCCAGGGGGTTTTTTGCCTACGAGCAGTACTTC
J gene: TRBJ1-1; D gene: .; clone size: .; V gene: TRBV6-5; CDR3 protein: CASSYGGARTEAFF; CDR3 DNA: TGTGCCAGCAGTTACGGGGGGGCAAGGACTGAAGCTTTCTTT
J gene: TRBJ1-4; D gene: TRBD1; clone size: .; V gene: TRBV6-1; CDR3 protein: CASRPGQGGNEKLFF; CDR3 DNA: TGTGCCAGCAGACCGGGACAGGGGGGAAATGAAAAACTGTTTTTT
J gene: TRBJ2-5; D gene: .; clone size: many; V gene: TRBV7-2; CDR3 protein: CASSLIPPVEETQYF; CDR3 DNA: TGTGCCAGCAGCTTAATCCCGCCCGTAGAAGAGACCCAGTACTTC
J gene: TRBJ1-1; D gene: .; clone size: many; V gene: TRBV6-2/TRBV6-3; CDR3 protein: CASSYDMIVNTEAFF; CDR3 DNA: TGTGCCAGCAGTTACGATATGATTGTGAACACTGAAGCTTTCTTT
J gene: TRBJ1-2; D gene: .; clone size: many; V gene: TRBV9; CDR3 protein: CASSPGGMGGYTF; CDR3 DNA: TGTGCCAGCAGCCCCGGGGGGATGGGCGGCTACACCTTC
J gene: TRBJ2-1; D gene: .; clone size: many; V gene: TRBV20-1; CDR3 protein: CSATNRESSYNEQFF; CDR3 DNA: TGCAGTGCCACCAACCGGGAGTCATCCTACAATGAGCAGTTCTTC
J gene: TRBJ1-1; D gene: TRBD1; clone size: many; V gene: TRBV7-9; CDR3 protein: CASSPQGGRYTEAFF; CDR3 DNA: TGTGCCAGCAGCCCACAGGGGGGGAGGTACACTGAAGCTTTCTTT
J gene: TRBJ1-1; D gene: .; clone size: many; V gene: TRBV20-1; CDR3 protein: CSARRDLEAFF; CDR3 DNA: TGCAGTGCACGCCGGGACCTTGAAGCTTTCTTT
J gene: TRBJ2-1; D gene: .; clone size: .; V gene: TRBV20-1; CDR3 protein: CSASEGRSYNEQFF; CDR3 DNA: TGCAGTGCTAGCGAGGGGCGATCCTACAATGAGCAGTTCTTC
J gene: TRBJ1-1; D gene: .; clone size: many; V gene: TRBV30; CDR3 protein: CAWRLLGSNTEAFF; CDR3 DNA: TGTGCCTGGAGGCTGCTCGGATCGAACACTGAAGCTTTCTTT
J gene: TRBJ1-2; D gene: .; clone size: few; V gene: TRBV27; CDR3 protein: CASLGTESYGYTF; CDR3 DNA: TGTGCCAGCCTTGGGACCGAGTCCTATGGCTACACCTTC
J gene: TRBJ2-6; D gene: .; clone size: many; V gene: TRBV11-3; CDR3 protein: CASSLVTSGANVLTF; CDR3 DNA: TGTGCCAGCAGCTTGGTAACCTCTGGGGCCAACGTCCTGACTTTC
J gene: TRBJ2-6; D gene: .; clone size: many; V gene: TRBV30; CDR3 protein: CAWTLRANVLTF; CDR3 DNA: TGTGCCTGGACCCTCCGGGCCAACGTCCTGACTTTC
J gene: TRBJ1-5; D gene: .; clone size: many; V gene: TRBV30; CDR3 protein: CAWKGDSNQPQHF; CDR3 DNA: TGTGCCTGGAAGGGGGACAGCAATCAGCCCCAGCATTTT
J gene: TRBJ2-7; D gene: .; clone size: .; V gene: TRBV5-6; CDR3 protein: CASSTGDIYSYEQYF; CDR3 DNA: TGTGCCAGCAGCACGGGGGACATTTACTCCTACGAGCAGTACTTC
J gene: TRBJ2-4; D gene: .; clone size: many; V gene: TRBV7-9; CDR3 protein: CASSLVGGREYF; CDR3 DNA: TGTGCCAGCAGCTTAGTGGGGGGCCGGGAGTACTTC
J gene: TRBJ1-4; D gene: .; clone size: many; V gene: TRBV30; CDR3 protein: CAWSVNLNEKLFF; CDR3 DNA: TGTGCCTGGAGTGTCAACCTAAATGAAAAACTGTTTTTT
J gene: TRBJ2-2; D gene: .; clone size: few; V gene: TRBV10-2; CDR3 protein: CASRVKGDTGELFF; CDR3 DNA: TGCGCCAGCAGGGTCAAGGGGGACACCGGGGAGCTGTTTTTT
J gene: TRBJ1-2; D gene: .; clone size: many; V gene: TRBV9; CDR3 protein: CASSVGRGDGYTF; CDR3 DNA: TGTGCCAGCAGCGTAGGCAGGGGAGATGGCTACACCTTC